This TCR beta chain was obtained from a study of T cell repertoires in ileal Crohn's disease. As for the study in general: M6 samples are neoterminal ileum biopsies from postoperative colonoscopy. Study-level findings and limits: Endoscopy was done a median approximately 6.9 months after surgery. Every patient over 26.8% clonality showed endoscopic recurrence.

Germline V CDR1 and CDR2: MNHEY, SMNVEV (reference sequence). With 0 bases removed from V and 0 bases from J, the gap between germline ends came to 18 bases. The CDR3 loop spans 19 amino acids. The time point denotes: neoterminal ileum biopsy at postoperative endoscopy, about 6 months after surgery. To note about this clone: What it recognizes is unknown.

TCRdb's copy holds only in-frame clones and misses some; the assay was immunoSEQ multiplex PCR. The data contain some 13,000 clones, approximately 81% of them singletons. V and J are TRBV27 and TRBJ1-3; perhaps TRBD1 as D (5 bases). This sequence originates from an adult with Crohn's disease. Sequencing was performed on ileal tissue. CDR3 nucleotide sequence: TGTGCCAGCAGTTTATCAAACCGCCCTGGGGCAAGCTCTGGAAACACCATATATTTT. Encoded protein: CASSLSNRPGASSGNTIYF.